Below, 10 T cell receptor beta chains from the same sample are listed, as sequenced in a study of blood T cell repertoires in COVID-19. Assay used: immunoSEQ multiplex PCR; TCRdb lists only in-frame clones, some missing. The sample shows 150,000 to 250,000 clones, 75% to 85% of them seen only once. The specimen sequenced was PBMCs or T cells enriched from blood (not recorded which). These receptors were collected from a man aged 40-55 years who had recovered from COVID-19.

The chain carries TRBV7-2 and TRBJ2-5; 9 bases line up with TRBD2. The V and J ends lost 1 base and 5 bases, in that order; junction bases with no gene match: 5. The V gene's germline CDR1 is SGHTA and CDR2 FQGNSA. This CDR3 contains 15 residues. The CDR3 DNA reads TGTGCCAGCAGCTTAGTAGCGGGAGTGGGTGAGACCCAGTACTTC. The encoded protein is CASSLVAGVGETQYF.

The CDR3: CASSVGVNRAYNSPLHF. CDR3 nucleotides: TGTGCCAGCAGCGTAGGTGTCAACCGCGCCTATAATTCACCCCTCCACTTT. The V and J genes are TRBV9 and TRBJ1-6; D is ambiguous. Trimming pared 0 bases from V and 2 bases from J, leaving 12 bases between. This CDR3 contains 17 residues. Germline CDR1 SGDLS, CDR2 YYNGEE.

CDR3 nucleotide sequence: TGCGCCAGCAGTGCCGGGGAAAACTATGGCTACACCTTC. Amino acids: CASSAGENYGYTF. This chain uses TRBV10-1 with TRBJ1-2, with no clear D. The V gene's germline CDR1 is WNHNN and CDR2 SYGVQD (reference sequence). This CDR3 is 13 amino acids long. V gave up 4 bases and J gave up 2 bases, with 8 bases separating them.

This clone has just one count. V is TRBV5-6 and J is TRBJ1-4, with 8 bases fitting TRBD1. CDR3 length equals 14 residues. Germline lookup yields CDR1 SGHDT and CDR2 YYEEEE. The V segment lost 5 bases and the J segment 6 bases; nucleotides outside the gene matches: 6. The CDR3 coding sequence is TGTGCCAGCAGACCCAGGGGGCCCGATGAAAAACTGTTTTTT. Translating gives CASRPRGPDEKLFF.

The rearrangement uses TRBV19 and TRBJ2-5, with 9 bases aligning to TRBD1. Germline V gives CDR1 LNHDA, CDR2 SQIVND (reference sequence). With V trimmed by 4 bases and J by 6 bases, 21 bases remained unmatched. The CDR3 spans 19 residues. CDR3 sequence reads: CASSNRDRVDTGAEKTQYF. CDR3 sequence (DNA): TGTGCCAGTAGTAACCGGGACAGGGTGGATACGGGGGCGGAAAAGACCCAGTACTTC. The complete variable domain, with remaining parts taken from reference TRBV19 and TRBJ2-5, reads DGGITQSPKYLFRKEGQNVTLSCEQNLNHDAMYWYRQDPGQGLRLIYYSQIVNDFQKGDIAEGYSVSREKKESFPLTVTSAQKNPTAFYLCASSNRDRVDTGAEKTQYFGPGTRLLVL.

The CDR3 protein is CASSQDGRSVEETQYF. The CDR3 coding sequence is TGCGCCAGCAGCCAAGATGGACGTAGCGTGGAAGAGACCCAGTACTTC. The chain has TRBV4-1 and TRBJ2-5, with a tentative D call TRBD2 (5 bases). V lost 0 bases and J lost 3, with 14 bases in between. This CDR3 has 16 amino acids. CDR1 and CDR2 (germline): MGHRA, YSYEKL.

The chain uses TRBV7-8 and TRBJ1-3; 9 nucleotides agree with TRBD1. V shed 5 bases, J shed 4 bases, and the junction held 9 bases outside the gene matches. This CDR3 comprises 16 residues. CDR1 and CDR2 (germline): SGHVS, FQNEAQ. Here the CDR3 reads CASSQTPQGAGNTIYF. Here the CDR3 DNA reads TGTGCCAGCAGCCAAACTCCACAGGGGGCGGGAAACACCATATATTTT.

J is TRBJ1-6 and V is TRBV2; perhaps TRBD1 as D (5 bases). The V end lost 1 base, the J end lost 2 bases, and 6 bases lay between the germline ends. The CDR3 covers 15 residues. Looked up from germline, CDR1 is SNHLY and CDR2 is FYNNEI. CDR3 sequence reads: CASSEGGPYNSPLHF. In DNA form, the CDR3 reads TGTGCCAGCAGTGAAGGGGGCCCCTATAATTCACCCCTCCACTTT.

V gene TRBV3-1 (or the pseudogene TRBV3-2) combines with J gene TRBJ1-4, with TRBD1 matching 9 bases. The CDR3 has 16 amino acids. In germline, CDR1 is LGHDT, CDR2 YNNKEL (reference sequence). The V segment lost 6 bases and the J segment 4 bases; nucleotides outside the gene matches: 9. The CDR3 region has the DNA TGTGCCAGCAGTTACCTAGGACAGGGGCGTAATGAAAAACTGTTTTTT. This encodes CASSYLGQGRNEKLFF.

The chain joins TRBV3-1 (or the pseudogene TRBV3-2) to TRBJ2-3, with TRBD2 matching over 12 bases. The junction had 5 bases not matched to a gene; V was cut back by 3 bases and J by 4 bases. CDR1 and CDR2 from the germline V gene are LGHDT and YNNKEL (reference sequence). CDR3 length equals 16 residues. The CDR3: CASSHIRLAGADTQYF. For the CDR3, the DNA is TGTGCCAGCAGCCACATCCGACTAGCGGGAGCAGATACGCAGTATTTT.